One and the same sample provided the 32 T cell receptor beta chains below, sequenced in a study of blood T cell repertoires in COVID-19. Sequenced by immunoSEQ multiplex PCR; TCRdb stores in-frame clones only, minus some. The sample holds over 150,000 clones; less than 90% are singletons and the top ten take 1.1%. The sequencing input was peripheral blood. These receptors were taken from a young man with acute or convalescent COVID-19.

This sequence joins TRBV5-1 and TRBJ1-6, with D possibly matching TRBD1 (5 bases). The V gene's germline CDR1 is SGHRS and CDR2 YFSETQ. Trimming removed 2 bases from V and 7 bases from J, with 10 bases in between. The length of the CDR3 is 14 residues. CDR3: CASSFLGVNSPLHF. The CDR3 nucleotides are TGCGCCAGCAGCTTCTTAGGGGTAAATTCACCCCTCCACTTT.

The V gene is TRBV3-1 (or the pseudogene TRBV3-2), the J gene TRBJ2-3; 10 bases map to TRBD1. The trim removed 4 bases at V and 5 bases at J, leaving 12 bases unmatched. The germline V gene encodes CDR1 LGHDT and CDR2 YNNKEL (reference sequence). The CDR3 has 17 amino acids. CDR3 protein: CASSLRLRDRGGDTQYF. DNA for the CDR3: TGTGCCAGCAGCCTTAGACTCCGGGACAGGGGAGGAGATACGCAGTATTTT.

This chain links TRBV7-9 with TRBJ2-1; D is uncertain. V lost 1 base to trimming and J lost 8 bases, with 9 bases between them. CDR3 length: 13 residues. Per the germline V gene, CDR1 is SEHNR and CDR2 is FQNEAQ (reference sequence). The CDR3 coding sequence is TGTGCCAGCAGCTTAGAACTCATCCATGAGCAGTTCTTC. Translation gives CASSLELIHEQFF.

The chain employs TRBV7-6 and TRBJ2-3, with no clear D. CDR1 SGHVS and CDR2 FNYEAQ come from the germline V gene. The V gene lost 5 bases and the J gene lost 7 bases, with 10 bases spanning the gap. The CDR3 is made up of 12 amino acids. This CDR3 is CASSIGPNTQYF. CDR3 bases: TGTGCCAGCAGCATAGGGCCGAATACGCAGTATTTT.

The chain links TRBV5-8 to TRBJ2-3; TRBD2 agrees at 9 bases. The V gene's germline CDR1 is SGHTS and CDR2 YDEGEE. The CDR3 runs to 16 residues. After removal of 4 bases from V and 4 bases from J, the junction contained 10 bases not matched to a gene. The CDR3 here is CASSGRRRGGADTQYF. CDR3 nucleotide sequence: TGTGCCAGCAGCGGTCGAAGGCGGGGGGGCGCAGATACGCAGTATTTT.

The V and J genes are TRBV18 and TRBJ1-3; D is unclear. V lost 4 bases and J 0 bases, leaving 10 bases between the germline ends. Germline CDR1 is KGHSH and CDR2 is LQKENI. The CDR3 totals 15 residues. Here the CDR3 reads CASSQSGSSGNTIYF. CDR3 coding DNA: TGTGCCAGCTCACAATCCGGGAGCTCTGGAAACACCATATATTTT.

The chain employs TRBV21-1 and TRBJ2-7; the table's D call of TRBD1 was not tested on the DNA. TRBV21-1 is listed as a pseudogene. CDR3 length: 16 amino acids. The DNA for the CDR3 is TGTGCCAGCACCTTAAGGGAGACAGGTCTATTATACGAGCAGTACTTC. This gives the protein CASTLRETGLLYEQYF.

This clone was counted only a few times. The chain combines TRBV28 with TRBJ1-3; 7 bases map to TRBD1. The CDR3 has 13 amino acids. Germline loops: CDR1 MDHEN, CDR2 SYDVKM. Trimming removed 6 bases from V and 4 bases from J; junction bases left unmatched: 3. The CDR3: CASRWTGGNTIYF. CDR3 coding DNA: TGTGCCAGCAGGTGGACAGGAGGAAACACCATATATTTT.

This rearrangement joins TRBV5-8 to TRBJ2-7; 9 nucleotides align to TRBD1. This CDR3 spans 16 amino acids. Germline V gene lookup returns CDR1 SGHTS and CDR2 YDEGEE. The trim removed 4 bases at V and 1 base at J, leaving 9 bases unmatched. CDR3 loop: CASSHTGQGKSYEQYF. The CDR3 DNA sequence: TGTGCCAGCAGCCATACGGGACAGGGCAAGTCCTACGAGCAGTACTTC.

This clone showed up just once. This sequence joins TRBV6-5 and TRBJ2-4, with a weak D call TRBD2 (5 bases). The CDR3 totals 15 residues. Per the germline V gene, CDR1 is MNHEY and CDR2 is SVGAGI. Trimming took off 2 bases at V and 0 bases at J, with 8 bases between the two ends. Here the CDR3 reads CASSYDGVAKNIQYF. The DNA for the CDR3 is TGTGCCAGCAGTTACGACGGGGTAGCCAAAAACATTCAGTACTTC.

The CDR3 DNA reads as TGCCACTACGTCCGACAGGGGGGCGCGGGTAATGAGCAGTTCTTC. This gives the protein CHYVRQGGAGNEQFF. This sequence joins TRBV29-1 and TRBJ2-1; 9 bases fit TRBD1. This CDR3 has 15 residues. Germline lookup yields CDR1 SQVTM and CDR2 ANQGSEA.

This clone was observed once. CDR3 nucleotide sequence: TGTGCCTGGAGGGACAGGGGGAGAGGCGAAAAACTGTTTTTT. It specifies CAWRDRGRGEKLFF. The chain combines TRBV30 with TRBJ1-4, with TRBD1 identical over 10 bases. Germline V gene sequence: CDR1 GTSNPN, CDR2 SVGIG (reference sequence). J gave up 8 bases and V 3 bases, and 6 bases lay outside the gene matches. The CDR3 is 14 residues long. The variable domain in full, with the rest retrieved from reference TRBV30 and TRBJ1-4, is SQTIHQWPATLVQPVGSPLSLECTVEGTSNPNLYWYRQAAGRGLQLLFYSVGIGQISSEVPQNLSASRPQDRQFILSSKKLLLSDSGFYLCAWRDRGRGEKLFFGSGTQLSVL.

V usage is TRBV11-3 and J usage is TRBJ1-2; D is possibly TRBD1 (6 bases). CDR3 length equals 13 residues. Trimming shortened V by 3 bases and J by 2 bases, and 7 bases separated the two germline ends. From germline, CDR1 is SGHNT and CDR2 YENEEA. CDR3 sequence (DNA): TGTGCCAGCAGCTTTAGGGGGAACTATGGCTACACCTTC. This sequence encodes CASSFRGNYGYTF.

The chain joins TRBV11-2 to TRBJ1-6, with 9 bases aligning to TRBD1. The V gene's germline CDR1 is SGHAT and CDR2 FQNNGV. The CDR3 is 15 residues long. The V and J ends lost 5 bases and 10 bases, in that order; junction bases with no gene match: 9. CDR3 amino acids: CASSPQQGAGSPLHF. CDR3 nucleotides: TGTGCCAGCAGCCCGCAACAGGGGGCTGGGTCACCCCTCCACTTT.

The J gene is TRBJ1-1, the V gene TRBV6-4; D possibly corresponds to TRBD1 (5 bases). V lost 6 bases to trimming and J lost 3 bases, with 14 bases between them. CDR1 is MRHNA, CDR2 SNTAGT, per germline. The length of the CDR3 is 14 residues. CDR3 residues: CASSQVGGDTEAFF. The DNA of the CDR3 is TGTGCCAGCAGCCAAGTCGGAGGGGACACTGAAGCTTTCTTT.

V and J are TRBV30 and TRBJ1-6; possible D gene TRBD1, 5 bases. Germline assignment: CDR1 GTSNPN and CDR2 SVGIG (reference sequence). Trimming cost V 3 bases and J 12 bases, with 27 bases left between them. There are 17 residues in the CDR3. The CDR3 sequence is CAWSTWGVRDLLRPLHF. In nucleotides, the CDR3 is TGTGCCTGGAGCACATGGGGGGTTCGGGACCTTCTGAGACCCCTCCACTTT. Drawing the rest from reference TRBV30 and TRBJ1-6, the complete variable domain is SQTIHQWPATLVQPVGSPLSLECTVEGTSNPNLYWYRQAAGRGLQLLFYSVGIGQISSEVPQNLSASRPQDRQFILSSKKLLLSDSGFYLCAWSTWGVRDLLRPLHFGNGTRLTVT.

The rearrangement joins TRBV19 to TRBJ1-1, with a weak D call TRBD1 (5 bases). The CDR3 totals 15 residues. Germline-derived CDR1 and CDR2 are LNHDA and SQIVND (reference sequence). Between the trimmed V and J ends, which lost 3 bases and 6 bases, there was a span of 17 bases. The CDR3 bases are TGTGCCAGTAGTATGCTCCTTTACCGGGACTCTGAAGCTTTCTTT. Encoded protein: CASSMLLYRDSEAFF.

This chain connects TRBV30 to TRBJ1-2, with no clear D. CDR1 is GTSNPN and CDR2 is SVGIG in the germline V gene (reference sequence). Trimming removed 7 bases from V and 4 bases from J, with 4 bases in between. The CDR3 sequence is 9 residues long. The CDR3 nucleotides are TGTGCCTTCGTCTATGGCTACACCTTC. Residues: CAFVYGYTF.

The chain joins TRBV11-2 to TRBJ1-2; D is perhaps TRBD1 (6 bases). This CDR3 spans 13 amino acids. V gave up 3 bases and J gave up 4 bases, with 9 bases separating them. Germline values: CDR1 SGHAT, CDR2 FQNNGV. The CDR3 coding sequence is TGTGCCAGCAGCTTGGACAGTACCTATGGCTACACCTTC. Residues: CASSLDSTYGYTF.

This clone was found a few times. CDR3 loop: CATSEYHRADSGNTIYF. CDR3 nucleotide sequence: TGTGCCACCTCGGAGTATCACAGGGCCGACTCTGGAAACACCATATATTTT. The chain combines TRBV5-5 with TRBJ1-3, with D possibly TRBD1 on 6 matching bases. The CDR3 is 17 residues long. The germline gives CDR1 SGHKS, CDR2 YYEKEE (reference sequence). Trimming cost V 9 bases and J 0 bases, with 22 bases left between them.

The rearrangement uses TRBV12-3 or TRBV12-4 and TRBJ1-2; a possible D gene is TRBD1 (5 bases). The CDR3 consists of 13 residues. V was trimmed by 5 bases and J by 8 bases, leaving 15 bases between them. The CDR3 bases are TGTGCCAGCAGTCCCCAGGGAATCGGAGGCTACACCTTC. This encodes CASSPQGIGGYTF.

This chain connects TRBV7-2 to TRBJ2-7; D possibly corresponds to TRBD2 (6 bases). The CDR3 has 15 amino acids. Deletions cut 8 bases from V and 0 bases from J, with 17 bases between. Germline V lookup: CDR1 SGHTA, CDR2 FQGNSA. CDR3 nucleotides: TGTGCCAGCGGCCGCCCCGGGGGAAGCTCCTACGAGCAGTACTTC. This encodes CASGRPGGSSYEQYF.

The CDR3 spells CASSMNRGPNEKLFF. The CDR3 DNA reads TGTGCCAGCAGTATGAACAGGGGGCCAAATGAAAAACTGTTTTTT. The rearrangement links TRBV6-5 to TRBJ1-4; 9 nucleotides match TRBD1. CDR1 MNHEY and CDR2 SVGAGI come from the germline V gene. The CDR3 has 15 residues. With V trimmed by 5 bases and J by 5 bases, 6 bases remained unmatched.

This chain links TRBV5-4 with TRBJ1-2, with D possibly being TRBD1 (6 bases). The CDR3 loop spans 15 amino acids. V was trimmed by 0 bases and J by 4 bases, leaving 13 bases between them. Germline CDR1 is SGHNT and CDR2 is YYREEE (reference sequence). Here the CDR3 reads CASSLGLQGSYGYTF. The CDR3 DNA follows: TGTGCCAGCAGCTTGGGGCTGCAGGGGAGCTATGGCTACACCTTC.

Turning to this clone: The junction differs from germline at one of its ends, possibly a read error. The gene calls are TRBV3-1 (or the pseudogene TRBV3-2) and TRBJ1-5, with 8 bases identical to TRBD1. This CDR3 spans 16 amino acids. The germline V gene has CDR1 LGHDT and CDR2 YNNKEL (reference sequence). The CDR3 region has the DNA TGTGCCAGCAGCCAAGGGACAGGGAATATCAATCAGTCCCAGCATTTT. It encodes CASSQGTGNINQSQHF.

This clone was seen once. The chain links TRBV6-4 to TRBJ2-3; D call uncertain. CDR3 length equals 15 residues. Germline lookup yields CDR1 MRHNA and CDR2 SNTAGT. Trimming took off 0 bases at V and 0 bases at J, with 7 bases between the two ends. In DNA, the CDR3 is TGTGCCAGCAGTGACTCGAGGTTGAGCACAGATACGCAGTATTTT. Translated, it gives CASSDSRLSTDTQYF.

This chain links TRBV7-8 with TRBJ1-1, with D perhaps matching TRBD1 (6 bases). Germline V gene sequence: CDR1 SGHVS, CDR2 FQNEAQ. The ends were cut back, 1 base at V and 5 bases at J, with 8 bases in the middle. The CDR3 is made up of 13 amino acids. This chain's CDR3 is CASSLDRVTEAFF. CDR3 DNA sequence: TGTGCCAGCAGCTTAGACAGGGTTACTGAAGCTTTCTTT. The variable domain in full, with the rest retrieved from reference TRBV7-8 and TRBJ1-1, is GAGVSQSPRYKVAKRGQDVALRCDPISGHVSLFWYQQALGQGPEFLTYFQNEAQLDKSGLPSDRFFAERPEGSVSTLKIQRTQQEDSAVYLCASSLDRVTEAFFGQGTRLTVV.

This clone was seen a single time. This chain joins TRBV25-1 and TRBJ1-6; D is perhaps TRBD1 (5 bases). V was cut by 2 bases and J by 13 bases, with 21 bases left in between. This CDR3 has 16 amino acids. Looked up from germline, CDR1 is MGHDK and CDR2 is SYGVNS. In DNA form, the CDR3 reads TGTGCCAGCAGTGAAGGGCGGGGGGGTAATATTCCCCCCCTCCACTTT. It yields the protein CASSEGRGGNIPPLHF.

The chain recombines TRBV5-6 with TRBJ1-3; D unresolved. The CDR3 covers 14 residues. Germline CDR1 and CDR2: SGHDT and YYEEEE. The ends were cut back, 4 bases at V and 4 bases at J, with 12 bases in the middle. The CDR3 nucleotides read TGTGCCAGCAGCCAGGTAGTCTGGGGAAACACCATATATTTT. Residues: CASSQVVWGNTIYF.

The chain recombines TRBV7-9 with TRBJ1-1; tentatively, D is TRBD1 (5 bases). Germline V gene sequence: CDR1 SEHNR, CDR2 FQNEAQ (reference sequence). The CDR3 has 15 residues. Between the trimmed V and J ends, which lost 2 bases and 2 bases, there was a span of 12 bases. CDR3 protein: CASSLPYRLNTEAFF. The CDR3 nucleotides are TGTGCCAGCAGCTTACCCTACAGGTTAAACACTGAAGCTTTCTTT.

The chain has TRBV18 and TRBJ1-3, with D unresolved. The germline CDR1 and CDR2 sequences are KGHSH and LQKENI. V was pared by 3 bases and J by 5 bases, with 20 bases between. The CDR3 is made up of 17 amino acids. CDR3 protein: CASSPTMAASLRNTIYF. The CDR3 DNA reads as TGTGCCAGCTCACCGACAATGGCAGCTTCACTCAGAAACACCATATATTTT.

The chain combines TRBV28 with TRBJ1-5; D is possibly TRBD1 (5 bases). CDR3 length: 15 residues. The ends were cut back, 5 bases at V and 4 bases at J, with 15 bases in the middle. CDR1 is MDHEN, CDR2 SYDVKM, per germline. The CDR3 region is CASSPPGSANQPQHF. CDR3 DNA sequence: TGTGCCAGCAGTCCCCCAGGGTCCGCAAATCAGCCCCAGCATTTT.